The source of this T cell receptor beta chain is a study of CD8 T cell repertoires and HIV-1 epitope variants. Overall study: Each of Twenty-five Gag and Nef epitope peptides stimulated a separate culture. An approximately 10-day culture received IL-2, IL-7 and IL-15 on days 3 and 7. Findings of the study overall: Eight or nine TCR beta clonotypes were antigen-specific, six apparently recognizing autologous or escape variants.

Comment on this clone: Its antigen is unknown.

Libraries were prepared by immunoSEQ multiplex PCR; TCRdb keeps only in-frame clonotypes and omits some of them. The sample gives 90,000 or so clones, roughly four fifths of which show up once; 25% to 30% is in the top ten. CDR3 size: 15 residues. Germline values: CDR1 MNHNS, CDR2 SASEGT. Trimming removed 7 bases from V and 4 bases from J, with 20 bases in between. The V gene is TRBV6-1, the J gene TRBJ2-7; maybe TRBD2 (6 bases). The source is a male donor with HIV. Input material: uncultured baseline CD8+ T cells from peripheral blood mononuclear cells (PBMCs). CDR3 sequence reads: CASTWRAREYYEQYF. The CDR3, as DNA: TGTGCCAGCACATGGAGGGCCAGGGAGTATTACGAGCAGTACTTC.